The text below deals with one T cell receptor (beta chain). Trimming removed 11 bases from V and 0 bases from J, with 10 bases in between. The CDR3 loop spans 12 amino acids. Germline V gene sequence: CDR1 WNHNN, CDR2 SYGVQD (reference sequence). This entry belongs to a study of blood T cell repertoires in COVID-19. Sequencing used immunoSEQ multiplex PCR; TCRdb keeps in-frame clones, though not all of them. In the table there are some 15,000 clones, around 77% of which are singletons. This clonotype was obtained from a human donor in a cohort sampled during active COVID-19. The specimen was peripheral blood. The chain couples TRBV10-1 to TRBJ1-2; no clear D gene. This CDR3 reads CAPKASNYGYTF. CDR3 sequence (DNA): TGCGCCCCGAAAGCCTCTAACTATGGCTACACCTTC.